What follows are 21 T cell receptor beta chains derived from one specimen sequenced in a study of blood T cell repertoires in COVID-19. Produced via immunoSEQ multiplex PCR; TCRdb's table is partial and in-frame only. The sample yields 100,000 to 150,000 clones, approximately 74% seen once. The specimen sequenced was peripheral blood. These receptors all come from a woman aged 70 to 79 with acute or convalescent COVID-19.

The chain recombines TRBV2 with TRBJ2-3; 9 bases align to TRBD1. This CDR3 region has 17 residues. The junction had 9 bases not matched to a gene; V was cut back by 4 bases and J by 1 base. Germline-derived CDR1 and CDR2 are SNHLY and FYNNEI. For the CDR3, the DNA is TGTGCCAGCAGTGTGATGGGACAGGGAAGCCGCACAGATACGCAGTATTTT. Encoded protein: CASSVMGQGSRTDTQYF.

This chain's CDR3 is CASGLAGVSLFF. As DNA, the CDR3 is TGTGCCAGCGGACTAGCGGGAGTATCGTTGTTTTTT. V usage is TRBV6-6 and J usage is TRBJ2-2; 13 bases align to TRBD2. This CDR3 spans 12 amino acids. V shed 8 bases, J shed 15 bases, and the junction held 6 bases outside the gene matches. Germline-derived CDR1 and CDR2 are MNHNY and SVGAGI (reference sequence).

The chain uses TRBV10-1 and TRBJ2-3, with D possibly being TRBD2 (6 bases). The V end lost 8 bases, the J end lost 4 bases, and 10 bases lay between the germline ends. The CDR3 runs 12 residues. Germline assignment: CDR1 WNHNN and CDR2 SYGVQD (reference sequence). CDR3 residues: CASSGLADTQYF. The CDR3 DNA follows: TGCGCCAGCTCGGGACTGGCAGATACGCAGTATTTT.

The V gene is TRBV5-4, the J gene TRBJ2-3; 7 nucleotides match TRBD2. V dropped 4 bases and J dropped 3; count of bases not matched to a gene: 8. The CDR3 is 15 amino acids. The germline CDR1 and CDR2 sequences are SGHNT and YYREEE (reference sequence). The CDR3 here is CASSPSGGGTDTQYF. For the CDR3, the DNA is TGTGCCAGCAGCCCGAGTGGGGGGGGGACAGATACGCAGTATTTT.

The chain couples TRBV7-3 to TRBJ2-3, with TRBD1 identical over 7 bases. Germline V CDR1 and CDR2: SGHTA, FQGTGA. V was clipped by 5 bases and J by 4 bases; unmatched bases: 6. CDR3 length: 14 amino acids. Here the CDR3 DNA reads TGTGCCAGCAGCCCAGACAGGGCGGCAGATACGCAGTATTTT. Residues: CASSPDRAADTQYF.

The CDR3 here is CASSVGQINTGELFF. The CDR3 DNA sequence: TGTGCCAGCAGCGTAGGGCAGATAAACACCGGGGAGCTGTTTTTT. This chain connects TRBV9 to TRBJ2-2; D is uncertain. Trimming removed 0 bases from V and 2 bases from J, with 8 bases in between. This CDR3 is built from 15 residues. The V gene's germline CDR1 is SGDLS and CDR2 YYNGEE.

The J gene is TRBJ1-6, the V gene TRBV6-5, with 9 bases aligning to TRBD1. CDR3 length equals 14 residues. Trimming cost V 5 bases and J 10 bases; bases outside gene matches: 6. Germline V gene lookup returns CDR1 MNHEY and CDR2 SVGAGI. CDR3 coding DNA: TGTGCCAGCAGTAGGGACAGGGATGGATCACCCCTCCACTTT. Its protein product is CASSRDRDGSPLHF.

This clone was found a few times. The chain couples TRBV28 to TRBJ1-2; unclear D gene. Trimming left V 2 bases short and J 4 bases short, with 11 bases between. CDR1 MDHEN and CDR2 SYDVKM come from the germline V gene. This CDR3 comprises 14 residues. The DNA of the CDR3 is TGTGCCAGCAGTTTAGGGCAGGATAGCTATGGCTACACCTTC. Translation: CASSLGQDSYGYTF.

This chain links TRBV9 with TRBJ2-5; 9 bases match TRBD1. The CDR3 contains 17 residues. The germline V gene encodes CDR1 SGDLS and CDR2 YYNGEE. V shed 0 bases and J 0 bases; nucleotides not matched to a gene: 6. The CDR3 protein is CASSVGGTGMYQETQYF. The CDR3 DNA reads as TGTGCCAGCAGCGTAGGGGGGACAGGGATGTACCAAGAGACCCAGTACTTC.

V is TRBV28 and J is TRBJ1-1; 7 nucleotides align to TRBD1. V shed 8 bases, J shed 11 bases, and the junction held 8 bases outside the gene matches. Germline V gene data show CDR1 as MDHEN and CDR2 as SYDVKM. This CDR3 region has 11 residues. CDR3: CASGRQGGAFF. CDR3 DNA sequence: TGTGCCAGCGGCCGACAGGGTGGGGCTTTCTTT.

The V call is TRBV6-6, the J call TRBJ2-5; TRBD2 agrees at 7 bases. Germline trimming cut 6 bases from V and 9 bases from J; bases unmatched to any gene: 19. CDR1 and CDR2 from the germline V gene are MNHNY and SVGAGI (reference sequence). This CDR3 region has 16 residues. CDR3 coding DNA: TGTGCCAGCAGCCGTATTCAACTAGCGCGAGATGGGGCCCAGTACTTC. It encodes CASSRIQLARDGAQYF.

Comment on this clone: One end of the junction fails to match germline, which may point to a read error. J is TRBJ2-6 and V is TRBV5-6; 7 bases agree with TRBD1. Germline CDR1 and CDR2: SGHDT and YYEEEE. CDR3 length: 15 residues. CDR3 bases: TGTGCCAGCAGGTCGACAGGGACCGGGGTCAACGTCCTGACTTTC. It specifies CASRSTGTGVNVLTF.

The rearrangement uses TRBV24-1 and TRBJ2-2; 9 bases align to TRBD1. The V and J ends lost 0 bases and 2 bases, in that order; junction bases with no gene match: 12. Germline CDR1 reads KGHDR; CDR2 reads SFDVKD. The CDR3 contains 20 residues. The CDR3 is CATSDLNLDRGRINTGELFF. The CDR3, as DNA: TGTGCCACCAGTGATTTGAACTTGGACAGGGGACGAATTAACACCGGGGAGCTGTTTTTT.

The chain joins TRBV18 to TRBJ1-1; D might be TRBD1 (5 bases). The germline V gene encodes CDR1 KGHSH and CDR2 LQKENI. This CDR3 is 15 amino acids long. V lost 5 bases and J lost 3, with 16 bases in between. The CDR3 here is CASSNVPGGDTEAFF. Written as DNA, the CDR3 is TGTGCCAGCTCAAACGTCCCCGGGGGGGACACTGAAGCTTTCTTT. The full variable domain, with the rest looked up from reference TRBV18 and TRBJ1-1, is NAGVMQNPRHLVRRRGQEARLRCSPMKGHSHVYWYRQLPEEGLKFMVYLQKENIIDESGMPKERFSAEFPKEGPSILRIQQVVRGDSAAYFCASSNVPGGDTEAFFGQGTRLTVV.

V usage is TRBV4-3 and J usage is TRBJ2-1; 10 bases line up with TRBD2. The V gene end was trimmed by 1 base and the J gene end by 9 bases; junction bases not matched to a gene: 9. The V gene's germline CDR1 is LGHNA and CDR2 YSLEER. The CDR3 extends over 16 amino acids. Written as DNA, the CDR3 is TGCGCCAGCAGCCAAGGTAGGGCTAGCGGGGGCCGTGAGCAGTTCTTC. Translated, it gives CASSQGRASGGREQFF.

A word on this clone: One end of the junction varies from germline; a read error may be responsible. The chain combines TRBV27 with TRBJ2-5; 11 bases line up with TRBD2. The CDR3 is 15 residues long. Germline V gives CDR1 MNHEY, CDR2 SMNVEV (reference sequence). In DNA form, the CDR3 reads TGTGCCAGCAGCTTATCTAGCGGGAGGCAAGAGACCCAGTACTTC. Its protein is CASSLSSGRQETQYF.

Only a few counts were recorded for this clone. V is TRBV30 and J is TRBJ2-7; 7 bases map to TRBD2. The CDR3 runs 12 residues. From germline, CDR1 is GTSNPN and CDR2 SVGIG (reference sequence). The trim removed 5 bases at V and 2 bases at J, leaving 3 bases unmatched. The CDR3 DNA reads as TGTGCCTGGGGACTAGGCGCCTACGAGCAGTACTTC. It specifies CAWGLGAYEQYF.

This clone has just a few counts. The chain employs TRBV27 and TRBJ2-7; tentatively, D is TRBD2 (7 bases). The CDR3 contains 14 residues. Germline values: CDR1 MNHEY, CDR2 SMNVEV (reference sequence). V lost 8 bases, J lost 4 bases, and 18 bases lay in between. CDR3 nucleotide sequence: TGTGCCAGCGGAGGGGGGGACTACCAATACGAGCAGTACTTC. Translated, it gives CASGGGDYQYEQYF.

This clone was observed a few times. The gene calls are TRBV11-1 and TRBJ2-2; the D is unclear. The germline V and J ends were trimmed by 5 bases and 3 bases, with 10 bases remaining between them. The CDR3 length is 14 residues. Per the germline V gene, CDR1 is SGHAT and CDR2 is FQDESV (reference sequence). Written as DNA, the CDR3 is TGTGCCAGCAGCCCTATCGCACACACCGGGGAGCTGTTTTTT. Translated: CASSPIAHTGELFF.

This chain links TRBV18 with TRBJ2-2, with TRBD1 identical over 7 bases. This CDR3 region has 15 residues. Unmatched junction bases numbered 4, after V lost 2 bases and J lost 4 bases. Per the germline V gene, CDR1 is KGHSH and CDR2 is LQKENI. CDR3 DNA: TGTGCCAGCTCACCAGGAACAGGGGTCACCGGGGAGCTGTTTTTT. Its translation: CASSPGTGVTGELFF.

The V gene is TRBV3-1 (or the pseudogene TRBV3-2), the J gene TRBJ2-1; 7 nucleotides line up with TRBD2. The germline V gene encodes CDR1 LGHDT and CDR2 YNNKEL (reference sequence). The J segment lost 6 bases and the V segment lost 0 bases, leaving 8 bases of the junction unmatched. The CDR3 loop spans 16 amino acids. CDR3 nucleotide sequence: TGTGCCAGCAGCCAAGATGGCCGGCTAGCGGTCAATGAGCAGTTCTTC. Translated: CASSQDGRLAVNEQFF.